This T cell receptor (beta chain) was profiled in a study of cytomegalovirus exposure and HLA in healthy donors. About the study: There were nearly 120 million unique TCR beta sequences, drawn from about 190 million T cells, in an earlier analysis. Study results and caveats: Excluded were some V segments that proved indistinguishable, including TRBV6-2 and TRBV6-3.

The donors gave bone marrow, and they were healthy. The V and J ends lost 2 bases and 0 bases, in that order; junction bases with no gene match: 4. Germline V lookup: CDR1 SEHNR, CDR2 FQNEAQ (reference sequence). The CDR3 sequence is 16 residues long. The PCR employed 60 Vbeta primers together with 13 Jbeta primers. Method: immunoSEQ multiplex PCR; TCRdb's copy keeps in-frame clones and lacks some. This sample carries fewer than 200,000 clones, 70% to 85% of them seen once, and the ten largest clones take under 1.5%. Regarding this clone: Its target is unknown.

The clonotype comes from a girl aged 2 to 10 in good health and CMV-seropositive. The sequenced sample was PBMCs. The V call is TRBV7-9, the J call TRBJ2-5; 9 nucleotides match TRBD1. DNA of the CDR3: TGTGCCAGCAGCTTACCGACAGGGGGGTACCAAGAGACCCAGTACTTC. This sequence encodes CASSLPTGGYQETQYF.